Presented here are 22 T cell receptor beta chains from one specimen sequenced in a study of blood T cell repertoires in COVID-19. TCRdb's table, derived via immunoSEQ multiplex PCR, lists solely in-frame clones and lacks some. This sample yields roughly 200,000 clones, of which about 89% are seen a single time; 6.7% belongs to the top ten. Sequencing input: peripheral blood. The receptor set was obtained from a man aged 35 to 55 with acute or convalescent COVID-19.

The chain has TRBV10-3 and TRBJ1-1; unclear D gene. The CDR3 totals 14 residues. Trimming left V 4 bases short and J 1 base short, with 10 bases between. Germline CDR1 reads ENHRY; CDR2 reads SYGVKD. The CDR3 sequence is CAISVGGANTEAFF. CDR3 nucleotide sequence: TGTGCCATCAGTGTGGGAGGCGCGAACACTGAAGCTTTCTTT.

The chain couples TRBV6-6 to TRBJ2-5; 8 nucleotides align to TRBD2. The CDR3 sequence is 14 residues long. Germline CDR1 and CDR2: MNHNY and SVGAGI (reference sequence). V shed 4 bases, J shed 0 bases, and the junction held 1 base outside the gene matches. The chain's CDR3 is CASSSGGYQETQYF. The CDR3 DNA reads as TGTGCCAGCAGTTCGGGGGGGTACCAAGAGACCCAGTACTTC.

This clone was seen more than once but under ten times. For the CDR3, the DNA is TGTGCCAGCAGCCCCAGGGACTCGAGCTCTGGGGCCAACGTCCTGACTTTC. This codes for CASSPRDSSSGANVLTF. The V call is TRBV9, the J call TRBJ2-6, with a tentative D call TRBD2 (6 bases). CDR1 is SGDLS, CDR2 YYNGEE, per germline. Trimming shortened V by 4 bases and J by 0 bases, and 14 bases separated the two germline ends. The CDR3 extends over 17 amino acids.

The chain couples TRBV4-2 to TRBJ1-6; 9 nucleotides line up with TRBD1. The CDR3 runs 19 residues. Germline V lookup: CDR1 LGHNA, CDR2 YNFKEQ. The trim removed 0 bases at V and 6 bases at J, leaving 12 bases unmatched. The CDR3 here is CASSQDPVGTGNPNSPLHF. The CDR3, as DNA: TGTGCCAGCAGCCAAGACCCCGTAGGGACAGGGAACCCTAATTCACCCCTCCACTTT.

CDR3 in amino acids: CASSVGTGAGNTIYF. The DNA of the CDR3 is TGTGCCAGCAGCGTAGGAACAGGGGCAGGAAACACCATATATTTT. The chain uses TRBV9 and TRBJ1-3, with 7 bases matching TRBD1. The junction had 4 bases not matched to a gene; V was cut back by 0 bases and J by 4 bases. CDR1 and CDR2 (germline): SGDLS, YYNGEE. The CDR3 has 15 residues.

V gene TRBV6-1 combines with J gene TRBJ2-1; maybe TRBD1 (5 bases). The CDR3 loop spans 15 amino acids. Germline values: CDR1 MNHNS, CDR2 SASEGT. Deletions cut 2 bases from V and 4 bases from J, with 12 bases between. In DNA, the CDR3 is TGTGCCAGCAGTGAACAGCCTCAGGGTTACAATGAGCAGTTCTTC. Amino acid sequence: CASSEQPQGYNEQFF.

The chain is built from TRBV6-5 and TRBJ2-7; TRBD1 matches 8 bases. Germline trimming cut 10 bases from V and 5 bases from J; bases unmatched to any gene: 7. CDR1 and CDR2 from the germline V gene are MNHEY and SVGAGI. CDR3 length: 12 amino acids. The chain's CDR3 is CATRTGINEQYF. DNA for the CDR3: TGTGCCACCCGGACAGGGATAAACGAGCAGTACTTC.

The chain joins TRBV9 to TRBJ2-2; D gene uncertain. The V end lost 0 bases, the J end lost 5 bases, and 8 bases lay between the germline ends. CDR1 is SGDLS, CDR2 YYNGEE, per germline. CDR3 length: 14 residues. This CDR3 reads CASSVGYGTGELFF. The CDR3 coding sequence is TGTGCCAGCAGCGTAGGGTACGGGACCGGGGAGCTGTTTTTT.

DNA of the CDR3: TGTGCCAGCAGTTTATCGAGGGGGCTGGGCACTGAAGCTTTCTTT. It yields the protein CASSLSRGLGTEAFF. This rearrangement joins TRBV27 to TRBJ1-1; 7 nucleotides align to TRBD1. Germline CDR1 and CDR2: MNHEY and SMNVEV (reference sequence). J was trimmed by 4 bases and V by 0 bases; bases with no gene match: 5. The CDR3 runs 15 residues.

The sample holds a few counts of this clone. The V and J genes are TRBV7-9 and TRBJ1-2, with D possibly being TRBD1 (5 bases). Germline-derived CDR1 and CDR2 are SEHNR and FQNEAQ (reference sequence). The CDR3 runs to 12 residues. V lost 1 base and J lost 8, with 8 bases in between. For the CDR3, the DNA is TGTGCCAGCAGCTTAGACAGGAGCGGCTACACCTTC. Protein: CASSLDRSGYTF. Full variable domain (remainder filled in from reference TRBV7-9 and TRBJ1-2): DTGVSQNPRHKITKRGQNVTFRCDPISEHNRLYWYRQTLGQGPEFLTYFQNEAQLEKSRLLSDRFSAERPKGSFSTLEIQRTEQGDSAMYLCASSLDRSGYTFGSGTRLTVV.

The chain joins TRBV20-1 to TRBJ2-7, with TRBD2 matching 7 bases. With V trimmed by 4 bases and J by 6 bases, 3 bases remained unmatched. Looked up from germline, CDR1 is DFQATT and CDR2 is SNEGSKA (reference sequence). The CDR3 is made up of 11 amino acids. The CDR3 bases are TGCAGTGCTAAGCTAGCGGTCGAGCAGTACTTC. Amino acid sequence: CSAKLAVEQYF.

V and J are TRBV27 and TRBJ2-1; D possibly corresponds to TRBD1 (6 bases). The CDR3 totals 14 residues. V was shortened by 4 bases and J by 4 bases, with 11 bases between the two germline ends. Germline CDR1 is MNHEY and CDR2 is SMNVEV (reference sequence). DNA for the CDR3: TGTGCCAGCAGTTCGGCAGGGGCTTACAATGAGCAGTTCTTC. This gives the protein CASSSAGAYNEQFF.

The J gene is TRBJ1-2, the V gene TRBV4-1; no clear D. This CDR3 is built from 16 residues. Germline V gene lookup returns CDR1 MGHRA and CDR2 YSYEKL. The V end was cut by 0 bases, the J end by 4 bases, with 15 bases between. The CDR3 reads CASSQDQEVSGYGYTF. The DNA for the CDR3 is TGCGCCAGCAGCCAAGATCAGGAGGTCTCCGGCTATGGCTACACCTTC.

V gene TRBV7-9 combines with J gene TRBJ1-5, with a possible D match to TRBD1 (6 bases). The CDR3 extends over 15 amino acids. Trimming took 5 bases from V and 3 from J, leaving 14 bases between them. CDR1 is SEHNR and CDR2 is FQNEAQ in the germline V gene (reference sequence). CDR3 protein: CASSHSGGLNQPQHF. Here the CDR3 DNA reads TGTGCCAGCAGCCACAGTGGGGGCCTCAATCAGCCCCAGCATTTT.

CDR3 bases: TGTGCCACCAGCAGAGAGCCTAGCTCCTACGAGCAGTACTTC. Translated: CATSREPSSYEQYF. The chain links TRBV15 to TRBJ2-7; D is undetermined. Looked up from germline, CDR1 is LNHNV and CDR2 is YYDKDF (reference sequence). CDR3 size: 14 residues. The germline V and J ends were trimmed by 0 bases and 0 bases, with 6 bases remaining between them.

The V gene is TRBV29-1, the J gene TRBJ2-3; D remains unclear. Trimming removed 7 bases at V and 4 bases at J, with 12 bases between. The CDR3 runs 12 residues. Germline values: CDR1 SQVTM, CDR2 ANQGSEA. CDR3 bases: TGCAGCGGAAGGAGCCACTCAGATACGCAGTATTTT. It specifies CSGRSHSDTQYF.

The chain employs TRBV3-1 (or the pseudogene TRBV3-2) and TRBJ1-1, with TRBD1 as a possible D gene (5 bases). This CDR3 is 13 amino acids long. Germline V gives CDR1 LGHDT, CDR2 YNNKEL (reference sequence). V lost 5 bases to trimming and J lost 4 bases, with 11 bases between them. The DNA of the CDR3 is TGTGCCAGCAGCGCCGGGGGGTTCACTGAAGCTTTCTTT. It encodes CASSAGGFTEAFF.

This clone appeared a single time. The V gene is TRBV6-2 or TRBV6-3, the J gene TRBJ1-2; perhaps TRBD1 as D (5 bases). Trimming cost V 0 bases and J 4 bases, with 18 bases left between them. The CDR3 has 17 residues. From germline, CDR1 is MNHEY and CDR2 SVGEGT. CDR3 nucleotides: TGTGCCAGCAGTTACTCACAAGGGGCTTTAAGGTCCTATGGCTACACCTTC. This codes for CASSYSQGALRSYGYTF.

V gene TRBV9 combines with J gene TRBJ2-5; 7 bases are shared with TRBD2. J was trimmed by 2 bases and V by 2 bases; bases with no gene match: 9. The CDR3 contains 16 residues. CDR1 and CDR2 from the germline V gene are SGDLS and YYNGEE. CDR3 coding DNA: TGTGCCAGCAGCGTGGGGGAGGGGCACAAACAAGAGACCCAGTACTTC. The encoded protein is CASSVGEGHKQETQYF.

The J gene is TRBJ2-7, the V gene TRBV28, with 14 nucleotides matching TRBD2. V dropped 5 bases and J dropped 3; count of bases not matched to a gene: 6. The CDR3 loop spans 16 amino acids. Germline V gene data show CDR1 as MDHEN and CDR2 as SYDVKM. The CDR3 DNA reads as TGTGCCAGCAGTCCCCGGGGACTAGCGGGGGTCTACGAGCAGTACTTC. This gives the protein CASSPRGLAGVYEQYF.

The chain couples TRBV6-6 to TRBJ1-5; 9 positions match TRBD1. With V trimmed by 5 bases and J by 4 bases, 15 bases remained unmatched. CDR3 length: 18 residues. CDR1 and CDR2 from the germline V gene are MNHNY and SVGAGI (reference sequence). In DNA, the CDR3 is TGTGCCAGCAGTCAATTGACAGGGGGTGTCGATCGGAATCAGCCCCAGCATTTT. The encoded protein is CASSQLTGGVDRNQPQHF.

This chain uses TRBV5-8 with TRBJ1-5; D possibly corresponds to TRBD1 (5 bases). Trimming left V 5 bases short and J 2 bases short, with 14 bases between. This CDR3 comprises 15 residues. The germline V gene has CDR1 SGHTS and CDR2 YDEGEE. CDR3 coding DNA: TGTGCCAGCAGGGTTCAGGGTCTGGGCAATCAGCCCCAGCATTTT. Translation: CASRVQGLGNQPQHF.